A selection of T cell receptor beta chains follows, all from one sample in a study of type 1 regulatory T cells. These TCRs are of unknown antigen specificity. One entry per CDR3 protein results from TCRdb running MiXCR on the reads. The sample comprises roughly 21,000 distinct CDR3 sequences, roughly 50% of which are singletons, and under 5% rests with the top ten. Sample: cultured T cells, either the whole culture or a sorted T cell fraction (not recorded which). The receptor set was obtained from a human donor in good health. The CDR3 runs from the conserved cysteine through the conserved F or W. Size values are once, few and many counts, or a class for expanded clones, and some rows have none.

TRBJ1-6	many	TRBV7-9	CASSLVTGGGSPLHF
TRBJ2-1	-	TRBV30	CAWSRIAGVLFNEQFF
TRBJ1-5	-	TRBV20-1	CSARRGHNQPQHF
TRBJ2-3	-	TRBV11-1	CASSLALDTQYF
TRBJ1-2	few	TRBV2	CASSEQGQYYGYTF
TRBJ1-5	many	TRBV10-3	CAIRTPPRLGNQPQHF
TRBJ1-4	-	TRBV6-6	CAIAGDRSEKLFF
TRBJ1-2	-	TRBV20-1	CSARGGVPLGGYTF
TRBJ2-3	few	TRBV18	CASSPLAGSADTQYF
TRBJ2-2	-	TRBV5-1	CASSLNPSRTGELFF
TRBJ2-1	many	TRBV5-1	CASSVWGLAGGRNEQFF
TRBJ2-5	-	TRBV18	CASSPPGLAGPTETQYF
TRBJ2-1	-	TRBV13	CASSPQRKNNNEQFF
TRBJ2-1	-	TRBV7-2	CASSPVAGRDHNEQFF
TRBJ2-7	-	TRBV4-1	CASSQDRREQYF
TRBJ2-2	-	TRBV6-2/TRBV6-3	CASSPSGQGNTGELFF
TRBJ2-2	-	TRBV10-3	CAIAGGTGELFF
TRBJ1-2	-	TRBV6-1	CASNRGVAQPLYGYTF
TRBJ2-1	-	TRBV5-6	CASSWDGYNEQFF
TRBJ2-5	-	TRBV6-2/TRBV6-3	CASRITGTETQYF
TRBJ2-2	-	TRBV7-2	CASSRNRGRSGELFF
TRBJ1-5	few	TRBV19	CASMGRGAGNQPQHF
TRBJ2-3	-	TRBV7-9	CASSLATNGGAGTQYF
TRBJ2-7	medium-sized	TRBV15	CATSSDQATYEQYF
TRBJ2-4	few	TRBV4-1	CASSQDLQGKNIQYF
TRBJ2-5	few	TRBV20-1	CSARDRAGGRETQYF
TRBJ1-2	-	TRBV6-5	CASRRTGETRGYTF
TRBJ2-5	few	TRBV10-2	CASSMTGGDFETQYF
TRBJ2-5	few	TRBV12-3/TRBV12-4	CASSTFSGGAETQYF
TRBJ1-1	-	TRBV3-1	CASSYRAQNTEAFF
TRBJ1-2	-	TRBV27	CASSLQGANYGYTF
TRBJ2-6	-	TRBV19	CASSTGTGSSGANVLTF
TRBJ2-2	-	TRBV5-1	CASSPSQGPGELFF
TRBJ2-3	-	TRBV11-3	CASSFEGTSTDTQYF
TRBJ1-2	few	TRBV25-1	CASAPGPNYGYTF
TRBJ2-2	few	TRBV19	CASSLTDRLRAGELFF